The text below deals with one T cell receptor (beta chain). Its target is not known. This entry is derived from a study of graft-versus-host responses after intestinal transplantation. Looking at the study overall: Recipients obtained multivisceral, liver-intestinal, or isolated intestinal transplants. Following induction with anti-thymocyte globulin, all recipients were given tacrolimus and steroids for about three years.

Method: immunoSEQ multiplex PCR; TCRdb's copy keeps in-frame clones and lacks some. The repertoire holds approximately 11,000 clones, with over 60% as singletons. Trimming at V came to 3 bases and at J to 7 bases, leaving 9 bases not matched to a gene. This CDR3 spans 15 amino acids. The germline CDR1 and CDR2 sequences are KGHSH and LQKENI. General study points: In recipient marrow, GvH clones were found, and some appeared first in ileum or blood. Individuals who had graft-donor T cell macrochimerism had allografts that showed high graft-versus-host to host-versus-graft clonal ratios.

The gene calls are TRBV18 and TRBJ2-1, with 7 bases aligning to TRBD2. The sample was PBMCs, taken around 530 days after intestinal transplant. This receptor was taken from a human patient who received an intestinal transplant, so some T cells may come from the graft donor. As DNA, the CDR3 is TGTGCCAGCTCACCGCCCGGGACTAATTTTAATGAGCAGTTCTTC. Translation: CASSPPGTNFNEQFF. The complete variable domain, with remaining parts taken from reference TRBV18 and TRBJ2-1, reads NAGVMQNPRHLVRRRGQEARLRCSPMKGHSHVYWYRQLPEEGLKFMVYLQKENIIDESGMPKERFSAEFPKEGPSILRIQQVVRGDSAAYFCASSPPGTNFNEQFFGPGTRLTVL.